This T cell receptor beta chain was captured by sequencing in a study of human T cells and chemical hapten exposure. Across the whole study: Patients were given diphenylcyclopropenone on the scalp weekly across the approximately 26-week study. On the upper back, patch tests were applied with 0.01% DPC and read at 6 days.

As to time point: pre-sensitization, week 0. Treatment of the sample: therapeutic diphenylcyclopropenone sensitization with weekly scalp DPC. Donors were 18 to 70-year-old alopecia patients suitable for DPC. Study-wide results and caveats: Among TCRs, those above 1 in 1000 frequency were unaffected by DPC sensitization.

As regards this clonotype: Its antigen remains unknown. A much more abundant neighbour one base away suggests this may be a read error.

TCRdb reprocessed the RACE reads via MiXCR and lists one record per CDR3 protein. The sample consists of around 62,000 distinct CDR3 sequences, approximately 7% of them appearing once. The source was whole blood, collected in connection with sensitization to the hapten diphenylcyclopropenone (DPC). This TCR was recovered from a young woman with alopecia areata. Some clones in this sample may be carry-over from other donors' samples.

The CDR3 DNA is TGCAGCGCCCGGGGGACAGGTATGAACACTGGAGCTTTCTTT. Its protein is CSARGTGMNTGAFF. The chain combines TRBV29-1 with TRBJ1-1, with TRBD1 matching 8 bases. Looked up from germline, CDR1 is SQVTM and CDR2 is ANQGSEA. The CDR3 is 14 amino acids.